This T cell receptor (beta chain) appears in the sequencing data of a study of T cells generated in artificial thymic organoids (dated by TCRdb to the late 2010s). General notes on the study: TCR alpha and beta CDR3 repertoires of in vitro artificial thymic organoid-derived CD8 single positive T cells were compared with thymic and peripheral blood naive CD8 T cells. Displayed repertoire sequencing data were described as representative of three independent experiments.

V loses 0 bases, J loses 3 bases, and the germline ends lie 9 bases apart. Via the germline V gene (reference sequence), CDR1 is DFQATT and CDR2 SNEGSKA. Counted from cysteine to phenylalanine, this CDR3 has 13 amino acids. Left in the record is the CDR3 DNA by itself, 39 bases read in frame from the first base. Healthy adult donors provided non-mobilized peripheral blood. Enrichment of primary CD8+ T cells was done with magnetic beads from the Miltenyi CD8+ T cell Isolation Kit. Prior to RNA extraction, naive CD8 T cells from blood were isolated by FACS sorting as CD3+TCRalphabeta+CD8+CD45RO-CCR7+ cells. For each sample, total RNA was purified from around 40,000 to 200,000 sorted cells using the RNeasy Micro kit, and RNA quality was checked on an Agilent RNA 6000 Nano chip. TCRalpha and TCRbeta libraries were amplified separately by semi-nested PCR with Advantage 2 and reverse primers in the TRAC or TRBC constant regions. The amount of total RNA used for first-strand cDNA synthesis ranged from about 3.5 to 550 ng. The TCR cDNA libraries were generated by 5'-RACE using the SMARTer PCR cDNA Synthesis kit, with a poly-dT primer driving first-strand synthesis. The semi-nested reverse primers in the constant regions carried 5-nucleotide sample-specific barcodes, and the PCR products were cleaned up with the Zymo DNA Clean and Concentrator-5 kit. Up to ten barcoded samples were pooled, ligated to Illumina adaptors and sequenced as 2 x 150 bp paired-end reads on an Illumina MiSeq. As for the original processing: After demultiplexing, reads were aligned with BLAT to a custom library containing all human TRAV, TRAJ, TRBV, TRBD and TRBJ combinations from IMGT. The best BLAT hits were picked using pslCDnaFilter (-maxAligns=1, -ignoreIntrons), and custom Perl scripts were used to calculate clonotype frequencies. TCRdb's own reprocessing of the public reads used fastp at Q25 and MiXCR and kept productive beta chains. CDR3 protein sequences are deduplicated, and each keeps its most common genes and DNA. The V and J calls come from TCRdb's annotation, not from the publication. This sample gives 5,600 or so distinct CDR3 sequences in total; more than 30% of them show up just once. The ten largest clones take up 2% to 2.5% of the sample.

Details on this clonotype: Its antigen remains unidentified. No quality values exist for individual bases; no much larger clone is one base distant.

The full study reports these points: The TCR clonotype diversity of organoid-derived CD8 single positive T cells was physiological and comparable to that of naive CD8 T cells from thymus and blood.

Sequenced material: naive CD8+ T cells from blood. This specimen's cell subset or site label, interpreted: CD3+TCRalphabeta+CD8SP T cells; for blood, CD45RO-CCR7+ naive CD8+ T cells. The clonotype comes from a human donor who gave cord blood stem cells for thymic organoid culture, a cardiac surgery patient who gave postnatal thymus, or a blood donor (not recorded which). Recombination connected TRBV20-1 to TRBJ2-7; the D segment cannot be called with confidence. The DNA is TGCAGTGCTAGAGATGTAATGGTCTACGAGCAGTACTTC. It translates to CSARDVMVYEQYF.